The 12 T cell receptor beta chains given below trace back to one sample, sequenced in a study of T cells after yellow fever vaccination. In TCRdb, the 5' RACE reads were re-called with MiXCR into one record per CDR3 protein. The sample carries more than 55,000 distinct CDR3 sequences, around 7.4% recorded once. Sequencing used CD8+ T cells sorted from PBMCs, obtained 15 days after the yellow fever booster vaccination. These receptors were taken from a man aged 25-40 years who received the YFV17D yellow fever vaccine.

This clonotype was counted a few times. The rearrangement uses TRBV5-6 and TRBJ1-4; 7 bases line up with TRBD1. Per germline, CDR1 SGHDT and CDR2 YYEEEE. V trimming: 5 bases; J trimming: 6 bases; junction bases outside the gene matches: 10. The CDR3 has 15 residues. The CDR3 region is CASSYRDSRDEKLFF. The CDR3 DNA follows: TGTGCCAGCAGTTACCGGGACAGCAGGGATGAAAAACTGTTTTTT. Full variable domain (remainder filled in from reference TRBV5-6 and TRBJ1-4): DAGVTQSPTHLIKTRGQQVTLRCSPKSGHDTVSWYQQALGQGPQFIFQYYEEEERQRGNFPDRFSGHQFPNYSSELNVNALLLGDSALYLCASSYRDSRDEKLFFGSGTQLSVL.

This clonotype showed up many times. The V and J genes are TRBV5-1 and TRBJ2-5, with 13 nucleotides matching TRBD2. The CDR3 totals 16 residues. The V gene's germline CDR1 is SGHRS and CDR2 YFSETQ. The V gene end was trimmed by 3 bases and the J gene end by 5 bases; junction bases not matched to a gene: 7. The CDR3 DNA sequence: TGCGCCAGCAGCTGGGGGACTAGCGGGACGGGGGAGACCCAGTACTTC. Translation: CASSWGTSGTGETQYF.

This clonotype was picked up many times. The chain recombines TRBV27 with TRBJ2-7; D unresolved. V was clipped by 4 bases and J by 0 bases, with 10 bases between them. This CDR3 comprises 14 residues. Germline V gene sequence: CDR1 MNHEY, CDR2 SMNVEV (reference sequence). DNA for the CDR3: TGTGCCAGCAGTTCTCTCGAGAGCTCCTACGAGCAGTACTTC. The encoded protein is CASSSLESSYEQYF.

This clonotype has more than one count but fewer than ten. The chain has TRBV7-2 and TRBJ1-2, with 9 bases that match TRBD1. The CDR3 is made up of 15 amino acids. Trimming removed 5 bases from V and 7 bases from J; junction bases left unmatched: 11. Germline loops: CDR1 SGHTA, CDR2 FQGNSA. The CDR3 reads CASSRSLQGAVGYTF. CDR3 coding DNA: TGTGCCAGCAGCCGTAGCCTACAGGGGGCGGTTGGCTACACCTTC.

This clonotype was seen many times. The chain uses TRBV7-2 and TRBJ2-7; D is uncertain. V lost 5 bases and J lost 0, with 5 bases in between. Germline-derived CDR1 and CDR2 are SGHTA and FQGNSA. CDR3 length equals 12 residues. CDR3 protein: CASSTYSYEQYF. CDR3 bases: TGTGCCAGCAGCACCTACTCCTACGAGCAGTACTTC.

This clonotype was recorded at least ten times. The J gene is TRBJ2-3, the V gene TRBV9; no clear D. The CDR3 loop spans 14 amino acids. Deletions cut 1 base from V and 2 bases from J, with 8 bases between. Germline CDR1 is SGDLS and CDR2 is YYNGEE. The CDR3 nucleotides read TGTGCCAGCAGCGTATCGGTCCACACAGATACGCAGTATTTT. It translates to CASSVSVHTDTQYF. Based on the CDR3 plus reference TRBV9 and TRBJ2-3, the full variable domain is DSGVTQTPKHLITATGQRVTLRCSPRSGDLSVYWYQQSLDQGLQFLIQYYNGEERAKGNILERFSAQQFPDLHSELNLSSLELGDSALYFCASSVSVHTDTQYFGPGTRLTVL.

This clonotype appeared many times. CDR3 amino acids: CASSSPIVDEQFF. CDR3 nucleotides: TGTGCCAGCAGCTCCCCAATCGTGGATGAGCAGTTCTTC. This rearrangement joins TRBV7-6 to TRBJ2-1, with no clear D. The V gene lost 4 bases and the J gene lost 8 bases, with 12 bases spanning the gap. CDR1 is SGHVS, CDR2 FNYEAQ, per germline. There are 13 residues in the CDR3.

This chain links TRBV19 with TRBJ2-7; maybe TRBD2 (5 bases). This CDR3 is 15 amino acids long. CDR1 and CDR2 from the germline V gene are LNHDA and SQIVND (reference sequence). V shed 3 bases and J shed 6 bases, with 18 bases lying between them. The CDR3 DNA reads TGTGCCAGTAGTATCGGAGCGGCAGGCCTCGGCGAGCAGTACTTC. This sequence encodes CASSIGAAGLGEQYF.

Points on this clonotype: A much larger clonotype is one base distant, so this may be a read error. This CDR3 fails to terminate in the conserved phenylalanine or tryptophan, so it likely reflects a read error. The chain couples TRBV14 to TRBJ2-7; 9 bases fit TRBD2. The CDR3 is made up of 13 amino acids. V lost 6 bases and J lost 3; bases outside the gene matches: 3. Looked up from germline, CDR1 is SGHDN and CDR2 is FVKESK. The CDR3: CASSRLADYEQYS. CDR3 coding DNA: TGTGCCAGCAGTAGACTAGCGGACTACGAGCAGTACTCC.

Concerning this clonotype: One base away lies a much larger clone, so this may be a sequencing read error. This chain joins TRBV7-8 and TRBJ2-3; TRBD2 aligns across 11 bases. In germline, CDR1 is SGHVS, CDR2 FQNEAQ. After removal of 6 bases from V and 6 bases from J, the junction contained 11 bases not matched to a gene. The CDR3 spans 16 residues. CDR3 sequence: CASRIGSGRDWDTQYF. In DNA form, the CDR3 reads TGTGCCAGCAGAATTGGTAGCGGGAGGGATTGGGATACGCAGTATTTT.

To note about this clonotype: This could be a read error, since a much larger clone is one nucleotide away. The gene calls are TRBV7-9 and TRBJ2-7; D is unclear. Germline loops: CDR1 SEHNR, CDR2 FQNEAQ (reference sequence). Trimming stripped 5 bases from V and 11 bases from J, with 13 bases between. The CDR3 is 11 residues long. CDR3 DNA: TGTGCCAGCAGCGAATACCCCGTTGAGTACTTC. It translates to CASSEYPVEYF. Variable domain in full (rest from reference TRBV7-9 and TRBJ2-7): DTGVSQNPRHKITKRGQNVTFRCDPISEHNRLYWYRQTLGQGPEFLTYFQNEAQLEKSRLLSDRFSAERPKGSFSTLEIQRTEQGDSAMYLCASSEYPVEYFGPGTRLTVT.

As concerns this clonotype: A much larger clone differs by one base, so this may be a read error. The rearrangement links TRBV4-3 to TRBJ2-7; D unresolved. The CDR3 is made up of 15 amino acids. CDR1 LGHNA and CDR2 YSLEER come from the germline V gene. V gave up 0 bases and J gave up 3 bases, with 12 bases separating them. CDR3 nucleotide sequence: TGCGCCAGCAGCCAAGAGTTGAGTCCCTACTACGAGCAGTACTTC. Translation: CASSQELSPYYEQYF.